Shown below are 31 T cell receptor beta chains from a single sample sequenced in a study of T cell repertoires in cytomegalovirus infection. Their antigens are not known. One entry per CDR3 protein results from TCRdb running MiXCR on the reads. The data hold some 270,000 distinct CDR3 sequences, with 20% to 25% observed a single time. The source was cultured PBMCs, collected from culture after CMV antigen stimulation. The source is a human donor in good health (CMV status not recorded). Some clones in this sample may be carry-over from other donors' samples.

The chain links TRBV7-9 to TRBJ1-1; D is ambiguous. V dropped 4 bases and J dropped 11 bases, with 14 bases sitting between them. The CDR3 spans 12 residues. Germline-derived CDR1 and CDR2 are SEHNR and FQNEAQ (reference sequence). CDR3 sequence (DNA): TGTGCCAGCAGCTCCGGTTTGTGGTCGGCTTTCTTT. Protein: CASSSGLWSAFF.

In this sample, this clonotype turned up many times. The gene calls are TRBV7-6 and TRBJ1-2; D unclear. V lost 5 bases, J lost 6 bases, and 13 bases lay in between. Germline CDR1 reads SGHVS; CDR2 reads FNYEAQ. This CDR3 contains 13 residues. The DNA for the CDR3 is TGTGCCAGCAGCACCCGAGGAGAAGATGGCTACACCTTC. Translation: CASSTRGEDGYTF.

V usage is TRBV7-9 and J usage is TRBJ1-5; 8 bases are shared with TRBD1. The CDR3 has 12 amino acids. The ends lost 1 base at V and 11 bases at J; junction bases unmatched: 1. Germline V gives CDR1 SEHNR, CDR2 FQNEAQ (reference sequence). The CDR3: CASSLGQGSQHF. CDR3 nucleotides: TGTGCCAGCAGCTTAGGACAGGGGTCCCAGCATTTT.

This chain links TRBV12-3 or TRBV12-4 with TRBJ1-5; D may be TRBD1 (5 bases). This CDR3 region has 18 residues. Trimming left V 6 bases short and J 6 bases short, with 27 bases between. The CDR3 is CASRYLRGRVIWLQPQHF. The CDR3 DNA follows: TGTGCCAGCAGATATCTTAGGGGAAGGGTCATTTGGCTTCAGCCCCAGCATTTT.

The chain recombines TRBV19 with TRBJ2-5; D is possibly TRBD2 (5 bases). Trimming took 3 bases from V and 0 from J, leaving 8 bases between them. Germline V gene sequence: CDR1 LNHDA, CDR2 SQIVND (reference sequence). This CDR3 has 14 amino acids. The CDR3 DNA follows: TGTGCCAGTAGTATGCGCGGGTACCAAGAGACCCAGTACTTC. This gives the protein CASSMRGYQETQYF.

This clonotype has just a few counts. This sequence joins TRBV4-1 and TRBJ2-7; 9 nucleotides line up with TRBD2. The CDR3 contains 17 residues. From germline, CDR1 is MGHRA and CDR2 YSYEKL. Trimming took 4 bases from V and 2 from J; bases not matched to a gene: 12. The CDR3 coding sequence is TGCGCCAGCAGCCCTCACGCGGCTAGCGGGGCCACCTACGAGCAGTACTTC. It yields the protein CASSPHAASGATYEQYF.

The rearrangement links TRBV3-1 to TRBJ2-7; a weak D match, TRBD1 (5 bases). V dropped 7 bases and J dropped 0 bases, with 10 bases sitting between them. CDR3 length: 13 residues. The V gene's germline CDR1 is LGHDT and CDR2 YNNKEL (reference sequence). The chain's CDR3 is CASTRANSYEQYF. In DNA, the CDR3 is TGTGCCAGCACCAGGGCGAACTCCTACGAGCAGTACTTC.

This clonotype appeared a few times. V is TRBV20-1 and J is TRBJ2-3; TRBD1 might be the D (6 bases). The V end lost 6 bases, the J end lost 1 base, and 20 bases lay between the germline ends. Germline V gene lookup returns CDR1 DFQATT and CDR2 SNEGSKA (reference sequence). There are 16 residues in the CDR3. The CDR3 bases are TGCAGTGCCCTAGAGAAAAGGGGGAGAGGCACAGATACGCAGTATTTT. This encodes CSALEKRGRGTDTQYF.

A single count supports this clonotype. This rearrangement joins TRBV18 to TRBJ2-5; D tentatively fits TRBD1 or TRBD2 (5 bases each). V gave up 6 bases and J gave up 2 bases, with 16 bases separating them. Germline CDR1 is KGHSH and CDR2 is LQKENI. This CDR3 is 15 amino acids long. In nucleotides, the CDR3 is TGTGCCAGCTCTCAGCAACTCGGGGCTCAAGAGACCCAGTACTTC. It translates to CASSQQLGAQETQYF.

This sequence joins TRBV19 and TRBJ2-7, with 11 positions matching TRBD2. The ends lost 10 bases at V and 1 base at J; junction bases unmatched: 9. Germline V gene lookup returns CDR1 LNHDA and CDR2 SQIVND (reference sequence). There are 15 residues in the CDR3. As DNA, the CDR3 is TGTGCCACTAAGACTAGCGGGGAGTCTTCCTACGAGCAGTACTTC. It specifies CATKTSGESSYEQYF.

This clonotype came up many times. V usage is TRBV10-3 and J usage is TRBJ2-1; a possible D gene is TRBD1 (8 bases). The CDR3 contains 15 residues. Germline V gene data show CDR1 as ENHRY and CDR2 as SYGVKD. V lost 6 bases, J lost 10 bases, and 22 bases lay in between. The CDR3 DNA sequence: TGTGCCATCAGCCTGACAGGGGTCGGGCGGGAGGAGCAGTTCTTC. Its translation is CAISLTGVGREEQFF.

In this sample, this clonotype turned up a few times. The genes are TRBV18 and TRBJ2-1; 13 nucleotides align to TRBD2. Per the germline V gene, CDR1 is KGHSH and CDR2 is LQKENI. The CDR3 is 16 residues long. V shed 3 bases and J 6 bases; nucleotides not matched to a gene: 5. The DNA of the CDR3 is TGTGCCAGCTCACCCCGACTAGCGGGAGGTCGCAATGAGCAGTTCTTC. Protein sequence: CASSPRLAGGRNEQFF.

The V call is TRBV28, the J call TRBJ2-7; 10 bases fit TRBD1. The germline gives CDR1 MDHEN, CDR2 SYDVKM. The J segment lost 5 bases and the V segment lost 10 bases, leaving 11 bases of the junction unmatched. The CDR3 contains 14 residues. The CDR3 nucleotides are TGTGCCAACAGCCGGGGACAGGGGAGAGACGAGCAGTACTTC. Its protein is CANSRGQGRDEQYF.

This clonotype was seen repeatedly, ten times or more. The chain uses TRBV7-2 and TRBJ2-2, with D perhaps matching TRBD2 (7 bases). Trimming stripped 7 bases from V and 2 bases from J, with 11 bases between. CDR1 is SGHTA and CDR2 is FQGNSA in the germline V gene. The CDR3 extends over 14 amino acids. DNA of the CDR3: TGTGCCAGCAAAGCGGGGACAAACACCGGGGAGCTGTTTTTT. As protein: CASKAGTNTGELFF.

The J gene is TRBJ2-5, the V gene TRBV2, with unresolved D. Trimming cost V 6 bases and J 1 base, with 15 bases left between them. The CDR3 has 15 residues. Per the germline V gene, CDR1 is SNHLY and CDR2 is FYNNEI. The CDR3 protein is CASRSGYLGQETQYF. The CDR3 DNA reads TGTGCCAGCAGGTCAGGTTATCTAGGCCAAGAGACCCAGTACTTC.

This clonotype was detected many times. The chain carries TRBV7-6 and TRBJ1-4; 9 bases match TRBD1. The CDR3 is 15 amino acids. The V segment lost 5 bases and the J segment 8 bases; nucleotides outside the gene matches: 9. Germline-derived CDR1 and CDR2 are SGHVS and FNYEAQ. CDR3: CASSVGQGRREKLFF. The CDR3 coding sequence is TGTGCCAGCAGCGTCGGACAGGGGCGACGGGAAAAACTGTTTTTT.

This clonotype came up a few times. The rearrangement uses TRBV7-4 and TRBJ2-4; D possibly uses TRBD1 or TRBD2 (7 bases each). The germline V gene encodes CDR1 SGHVT and CDR2 SQSDAQ. The CDR3 spans 20 residues. The germline V and J ends were trimmed by 1 base and 0 bases, with 22 bases remaining between them. The CDR3 here is CASSLDPPGRGLLAKNIQYF. The DNA for the CDR3 is TGTGCCAGCAGCTTAGACCCCCCAGGGAGGGGGCTTTTAGCCAAAAACATTCAGTACTTC. The full variable domain, with the rest looked up from reference TRBV7-4 and TRBJ2-4, is GAGVSQSPRYKVAKRGRDVALRCDSISGHVTLYWYRQTLGQGSEVLTYSQSDAQRDKSGRPSGRFSAERPERSVSTLKIQRTEQGDSAVYLCASSLDPPGRGLLAKNIQYFGAGTRLSVL.

This clonotype was detected many times. V and J are TRBV7-2 and TRBJ2-3; no firm D call. Germline CDR1 is SGHTA and CDR2 is FQGNSA. Trimming took off 3 bases at V and 4 bases at J, with 8 bases between the two ends. CDR3 length: 13 residues. The CDR3 is CASSLEGADTQYF. As DNA, the CDR3 is TGTGCCAGCAGCTTGGAAGGCGCAGATACGCAGTATTTT.

The V gene is TRBV7-9, the J gene TRBJ2-7; the match to TRBD2 covers 7 bases. Losses at the gene ends were 8 bases for V and 2 bases for J; bases not matched to a gene: 6. Germline CDR1 and CDR2: SEHNR and FQNEAQ (reference sequence). The CDR3 consists of 13 residues. The CDR3, as DNA: TGTGCCAGCCTTCCCGGGACTACCTACGAGCAGTACTTC. Translated: CASLPGTTYEQYF. The entire variable domain, with the rest obtained from reference TRBV7-9 and TRBJ2-7, is as follows: DTGVSQNPRHKITKRGQNVTFRCDPISEHNRLYWYRQTLGQGPEFLTYFQNEAQLEKSRLLSDRFSAERPKGSFSTLEIQRTEQGDSAMYLCASLPGTTYEQYFGPGTRLTVT.

Only a few counts were recorded for this clonotype. The chain links TRBV5-4 to TRBJ1-1; weak D call: TRBD1 (6 bases). V lost 1 base to trimming and J lost 4 bases, with 11 bases between them. Per germline, CDR1 SGHNT and CDR2 YYREEE (reference sequence). The CDR3 is 14 residues long. The CDR3 is CASSLKGEGTEAFF. CDR3 nucleotides: TGTGCCAGCAGCTTGAAGGGGGAGGGCACTGAAGCTTTCTTT. Looking up the rest from reference TRBV5-4 and TRBJ1-1 gives the full variable domain: ETGVTQSPTHLIKTRGQQVTLRCSSQSGHNTVSWYQQALGQGPQFIFQYYREEENGRGNFPPRFSGLQFPNYSSELNVNALELDDSALYLCASSLKGEGTEAFFGQGTRLTVV.

The V call is TRBV6-6, the J call TRBJ2-3; unclear D gene. The CDR3 runs to 15 residues. The V end lost 0 bases, the J end lost 0 bases, and 7 bases lay between the germline ends. Germline V lookup: CDR1 MNHNY, CDR2 SVGAGI (reference sequence). CDR3 amino acids: CASSYSKASTDTQYF. The CDR3 bases are TGTGCCAGCAGTTACTCGAAGGCAAGCACAGATACGCAGTATTTT.

The V gene is TRBV6-2 or TRBV6-3, the J gene TRBJ2-5; 12 bases align to TRBD2. From germline, CDR1 is MNHEY and CDR2 SVGEGT. The trim removed 5 bases at V and 5 bases at J, leaving 12 bases unmatched. This CDR3 contains 17 residues. CDR3 nucleotide sequence: TGTGCCAGCAGTCGACTAGCGGGGGACCCTGGCCTTGAGACCCAGTACTTC. It is translated as CASSRLAGDPGLETQYF.

This clonotype was detected ten times or more. The gene calls are TRBV7-8 and TRBJ2-3; D is unclear. Germline lookup yields CDR1 SGHVS and CDR2 FQNEAQ. The V end was cut by 2 bases, the J end by 2 bases, with 5 bases between. The length of the CDR3 is 13 residues. The CDR3 nucleotides read TGTGCCAGCAGCTTATCGGTCACAGATACGCAGTATTTT. Protein: CASSLSVTDTQYF.

The genes are TRBV28 and TRBJ1-5; D is undetermined. The germline V gene encodes CDR1 MDHEN and CDR2 SYDVKM. Trimming took 1 base from V and 6 from J, leaving 1 base between them. The CDR3 is 11 amino acids. CDR3 region: CASSLSQPQHF. CDR3 DNA: TGTGCCAGCAGTTTATCTCAGCCCCAGCATTTT.

The chain employs TRBV7-3 and TRBJ2-1, with 7 positions matching TRBD1. The V segment lost 5 bases and the J segment 5 bases; nucleotides outside the gene matches: 6. Germline V gene sequence: CDR1 SGHTA, CDR2 FQGTGA. The CDR3 totals 14 residues. The CDR3 region is CASSLRQGHNEQFF. CDR3 sequence (DNA): TGTGCCAGCAGCCTGAGACAGGGTCACAATGAGCAGTTCTTC.

This clonotype was found a few times. The rearrangement links TRBV4-1 to TRBJ2-6; no clear D gene. The germline V gene encodes CDR1 MGHRA and CDR2 YSYEKL. V was clipped by 4 bases and J by 2 bases, with 6 bases between them. This CDR3 is built from 14 residues. This chain's CDR3 is CASSLFAGANVLTF. For the CDR3, the DNA is TGCGCCAGCAGCCTCTTTGCTGGGGCCAACGTCCTGACTTTC.

This clonotype has a handful of counts. The rearrangement links TRBV20-1 to TRBJ2-7; 12 bases match TRBD2. Germline assignment: CDR1 DFQATT and CDR2 SNEGSKA (reference sequence). The CDR3 totals 15 residues. J gave up 4 bases and V 5 bases, and 9 bases lay outside the gene matches. CDR3 sequence reads: CSASNLAGGGYEQYV. The CDR3 coding sequence is TGCAGTGCTTCCAATCTAGCGGGAGGGGGTTACGAGCAGTACGTC.

In the case of this clonotype: This could be a read error, since a much larger clone is one nucleotide away. The chain links TRBV11-3 to TRBJ2-5; maybe TRBD2 (6 bases). Germline loops: CDR1 SGHNT, CDR2 YENEEA. CDR3 size: 11 residues. DNA for the CDR3: TGTGCCAGCAGCACCCGGGAGACCCAGCACTTC. Its protein product is CASSTRETQHF.

On this clonotype itself: Just one base apart from a much larger clone, this may be a read error. The chain's CDR3 is CSSSEDGGDYGYTF. CDR3 coding DNA: TGTTCCAGCAGCGAGGACGGGGGGGACTATGGCTACACCTTC. V is TRBV7-2 and J is TRBJ1-2; possible D gene TRBD1, 5 bases. The germline V gene encodes CDR1 SGHTA and CDR2 FQGNSA. This CDR3 spans 14 amino acids.

This clonotype was observed many times. The J gene is TRBJ2-3, the V gene TRBV7-2; TRBD2 matches 7 bases. The CDR3 length is 11 residues. Germline CDR1 and CDR2: SGHTA and FQGNSA. Trimming at V came to 5 bases and at J to 11 bases, leaving 4 bases not matched to a gene. The DNA for the CDR3 is TGTGCCAGCAGCAGGGACTACCGGCAGTATTTT. Amino acids: CASSRDYRQYF. The full variable domain, with the rest looked up from reference TRBV7-2 and TRBJ2-3, is GAGVSQSPSNKVTEKGKDVELRCDPISGHTALYWYRQSLGQGLEFLIYFQGNSAPDKSGLPSDRFSAERTGGSVSTLTIQRTQQEDSAVYLCASSRDYRQYFGPGTRLTVL.

This clonotype was observed a few times. The chain couples TRBV6-4 to TRBJ2-1; TRBD2 aligns across 7 bases. The CDR3 is 16 amino acids. With V trimmed by 6 bases and J by 5 bases, 13 bases remained unmatched. CDR1 MRHNA and CDR2 SNTAGT come from the germline V gene. The DNA for the CDR3 is TGTGCCAGCAGCGCCGCCGGAGCGGGAATAGACAATGAGCAGTTCTTC. Translation: CASSAAGAGIDNEQFF.